This is a list of T cell receptor beta chains from one sample in a study of T-cell memory formation after mild COVID-19. TCRdb independently ran MiXCR on the 5' RACE reads; one entry per CDR3 protein. The sample consists of some 65,000 distinct CDR3 sequences, over 15% of them appearing once. Sequenced input: PBMCs or a T cell subset sorted from them (not recorded which). All receptors derive from an adult woman who had mild COVID-19 (a few samples of this study predate the infection). Cell type and time point are not known. Both conserved end residues are part of each CDR3. Fields, in order: J gene, clone size, V gene, CDR3 length, D gene, CDR3 protein, CDR3 DNA. The D gene is left open where the match is weak. The size entry is marked missing in some rows and otherwise reads once, few, many or a size class.

TRBJ2-5	NA	TRBV19	12	NA	CASGDYQETQYF	TGTGCCAGTGGGGACTACCAAGAGACCCAGTACTTC
TRBJ2-1	few	TRBV24-1	11	NA	CATRGPNEQFF	TGTGCCACCAGGGGCCCCAATGAGCAGTTCTTC
TRBJ2-5	NA	TRBV4-3	15	NA	CASSQVGLDQETQYF	TGCGCCAGCAGCCAAGTTGGGCTGGACCAAGAGACCCAGTACTTC
TRBJ1-2	few	TRBV29-1	14	NA	CSVLGWGLSYGYTF	TGCAGCGTCCTTGGGTGGGGGCTGAGCTATGGCTACACCTTC
TRBJ2-7	NA	TRBV15	19	TRBD1	CATSRDRSPGTGGNYEQYF	TGTGCCACCAGCAGAGATCGGAGTCCCGGGACAGGGGGTAACTACGAGCAGTACTTC
TRBJ2-1	few	TRBV4-2	14	NA	CATSEPGKRNEQFF	TGTGCCACCTCCGAGCCGGGAAAGAGGAATGAGCAGTTCTTC
TRBJ2-5	few	TRBV5-1	15	NA	CASSLFPGNQETQYF	TGCGCCAGCAGCTTATTCCCGGGCAACCAGGAGACCCAGTACTTC
TRBJ2-2	few	TRBV4-3	16	NA	CASSQDIPPLTGELFF	TGCGCCAGCAGCCAAGATATACCCCCGCTCACCGGGGAGCTGTTTTTT
TRBJ2-5	NA	TRBV13	17	TRBD1	CASSSRTGDWGQETQYF	TGTGCCAGCAGCTCCCGGACAGGGGATTGGGGCCAAGAGACCCAGTACTTC
TRBJ1-2	few	TRBV9	14	NA	CASSVGASEYGYTF	TGTGCCAGCAGCGTAGGAGCGTCCGAATATGGCTACACCTTC
TRBJ2-7	NA	TRBV23-1	11	NA	CASSQSGEQYF	TGCGCCAGCAGTCAATCGGGCGAGCAGTACTTC
TRBJ2-1	NA	TRBV12-3/TRBV12-4	14	NA	CASSSGTPNNEQFF	TGTGCCAGCAGTTCCGGGACTCCTAACAATGAGCAGTTCTTC
TRBJ2-7	few	TRBV7-9	11	NA	CASSAIDEQYF	TGTGCCAGCAGCGCCATAGACGAGCAGTACTTC
TRBJ2-2	few	TRBV11-2	12	NA	CASSYSGGELFF	TGTGCCAGCAGCTACTCGGGCGGGGAGCTGTTTTTT
TRBJ2-1	medium-sized	TRBV7-9	12	NA	CASSLLGAEQFF	TGTGCCAGCAGCCTCCTAGGAGCCGAGCAGTTCTTC
TRBJ2-1	NA	TRBV6-2/TRBV6-3	15	TRBD2	CASRILAGGTNEQFF	TGTGCCAGCAGGATACTAGCGGGAGGTACGAATGAGCAGTTCTTC
TRBJ2-1	NA	TRBV7-7	14	NA	CASSVTGTVNEQFF	TGTGCCAGCAGCGTAACCGGGACTGTGAATGAGCAGTTCTTC
TRBJ1-5	NA	TRBV30	14	TRBD1	CAWSPGQGYQPQHF	TGTGCCTGGAGTCCGGGACAGGGATATCAGCCCCAGCATTTT
TRBJ2-2	NA	TRBV7-2	15	TRBD2	CASSFLAGTTGELFF	TGTGCCAGCAGCTTTTTAGCGGGAACCACCGGGGAGCTGTTTTTT
TRBJ2-1	many	TRBV12-3/TRBV12-4	17	NA	CASSLVLGRSSYNEQFF	TGTGCCAGCAGTTTAGTACTCGGACGAAGCTCCTACAATGAGCAGTTCTTC
TRBJ2-3	few	TRBV9	15	NA	CASSDTGQGGDTQYF	TGTGCCAGCAGCGACACCGGGCAGGGAGGAGATACGCAGTATTTT
TRBJ2-7	few	TRBV7-9	18	TRBD1	CASSPVPGQGAGSYEQYF	TGTGCCAGCAGCCCCGTCCCGGGACAGGGGGCCGGGTCCTACGAGCAGTACTTC
TRBJ2-7	NA	TRBV7-9	12	NA	CASSSLNYEQYF	TGTGCCAGCAGCTCACTCAACTACGAGCAGTACTTC
TRBJ1-1	NA	TRBV4-1	14	NA	CASSHRGGNTEAFF	TGCGCCAGCAGCCATCGGGGAGGGAACACTGAAGCTTTCTTT
TRBJ1-1	once	TRBV5-1	13	NA	CASSLIGNTEAFF	TGCGCCAGCAGCTTGATCGGAAACACTGAAGCTTTCTTT
TRBJ2-1	NA	TRBV12-3/TRBV12-4	19	TRBD2	CASSEYELAGGGGGNEQFF	TGTGCCAGCAGTGAATACGAACTAGCGGGAGGGGGTGGTGGGAATGAGCAGTTCTTC
TRBJ2-1	many	TRBV7-9	11	NA	CASSWNNEQFF	TGTGCCAGCAGCTGGAACAATGAGCAGTTCTTC
TRBJ2-5	few	TRBV12-3/TRBV12-4	18	TRBD2	CASSFRPGTSVYQETQYF	TGTGCCAGCAGTTTCAGACCGGGGACTAGCGTCTACCAAGAGACCCAGTACTTC
TRBJ2-7	few	TRBV6-2/TRBV6-3	16	TRBD1	CASTGGTGLLYYEQYF	TGTGCCAGCACCGGTGGGACAGGCCTTCTGTACTACGAGCAGTACTTC
TRBJ2-7	NA	TRBV6-1	13	NA	CASSDYSPDEQYF	TGTGCCAGCAGTGACTACTCCCCAGACGAGCAGTACTTC
TRBJ2-1	NA	TRBV18	15	NA	CASSPRDVPLNEQFF	TGTGCCAGCTCACCCCGGGACGTTCCCCTCAATGAGCAGTTCTTC
TRBJ2-3	NA	TRBV24-1	15	NA	CATSDLAGQGVTQYF	TGTGCCACCAGTGATTTGGCGGGACAAGGCGTTACGCAGTATTTT
TRBJ2-1	NA	TRBV29-1	13	TRBD2	CSGLGGASNEQFF	TGCAGCGGACTCGGGGGGGCCTCGAATGAGCAGTTCTTC
TRBJ2-3	many	TRBV6-4	16	TRBD1	CASSDSETGGTDTQYF	TGTGCCAGCAGTGACTCCGAGACAGGGGGAACAGATACGCAGTATTTT
TRBJ2-3	few	TRBV7-9	15	TRBD2	CASSISGLAEDTQYF	TGTGCCAGCAGCATATCGGGACTAGCCGAAGATACGCAGTATTTT
TRBJ2-3	NA	TRBV9	15	TRBD2	CASSLTGGPTDTQYF	TGTGCCAGCAGTTTGACGGGGGGACCGACAGATACGCAGTATTTT
TRBJ2-5	NA	TRBV27	15	NA	CASSLSPEHQETQYF	TGTGCCAGCAGTTTATCCCCGGAGCACCAAGAGACCCAGTACTTC
TRBJ2-1	few	TRBV29-1	14	TRBD2	CSETPSGRINEQFF	TGCAGCGAAACTCCTAGCGGGAGAATCAATGAGCAGTTCTTC
TRBJ1-5	NA	TRBV4-1	15	NA	CASSQWENSNQPQHF	TGCGCCAGCAGCCAATGGGAAAATAGCAATCAGCCCCAGCATTTT
TRBJ2-3	NA	TRBV19	16	NA	CASSIEGGFSTDTQYF	TGTGCCAGTAGTATAGAGGGCGGCTTCAGCACAGATACGCAGTATTTT
TRBJ1-1	NA	TRBV4-1	16	TRBD1	CASSQAPTGGRKEAFF	TGCGCCAGCAGCCAAGCACCTACAGGGGGAAGGAAGGAAGCTTTCTTT
TRBJ2-7	many	TRBV29-1	13	NA	CSVEYGNSYEQYF	TGCAGCGTTGAGTATGGCAACTCCTACGAGCAGTACTTC
TRBJ1-2	few	TRBV4-1	16	TRBD1	CASSQVDTGGDYGYTF	TGCGCCAGCAGCCAAGTCGATACAGGGGGAGACTATGGCTACACCTTC
TRBJ2-5	NA	TRBV14	19	TRBD2	CASSQALLEGLAGVETQYF	TGTGCCAGCAGCCAAGCACTCCTGGAGGGACTAGCGGGAGTCGAGACCCAGTACTTC
TRBJ2-1	NA	TRBV4-3	15	NA	CASSQEYGHYFEQFF	TGCGCCAGCAGCCAAGAATATGGACACTACTTTGAGCAGTTCTTC
TRBJ2-7	few	TRBV7-8	15	NA	CASSLAADRTYEQYF	TGTGCCAGCAGCTTAGCGGCAGACAGGACCTACGAGCAGTACTTC
TRBJ1-2	few	TRBV7-8	13	NA	CASSFEEDYGYTF	TGTGCCAGCAGCTTTGAAGAGGACTATGGCTACACCTTC
TRBJ2-1	many	TRBV5-1	15	TRBD2	CASSPPSGDYNEQFF	TGCGCCAGCAGCCCCCCTAGCGGGGACTACAATGAGCAGTTCTTC
TRBJ2-7	many	TRBV4-3	15	NA	CASSPRRAATYEQYF	TGCGCCAGCAGCCCCCGGCGAGCGGCAACCTACGAGCAGTACTTC
TRBJ1-3	NA	TRBV9	14	NA	CASSVEASGNTIYF	TGTGCCAGCAGCGTAGAAGCCTCTGGAAACACCATATATTTT
TRBJ1-1	few	TRBV12-3/TRBV12-4	12	NA	CASSFGDTEAFF	TGTGCCAGCAGTTTCGGGGACACTGAAGCTTTCTTT
TRBJ1-1	NA	TRBV11-2	15	NA	CASSLGQGRGTEAFF	TGTGCCAGCAGCTTGGGCCAGGGGCGAGGCACTGAAGCTTTCTTT
TRBJ1-1	few	TRBV5-1	18	NA	CASSLDLTGENMNTEAFF	TGCGCCAGCAGCTTAGATTTGACAGGAGAAAATATGAACACTGAAGCTTTCTTT
TRBJ2-1	NA	TRBV7-8	13	NA	CAIRGAQRNEQFF	TGTGCCATACGGGGGGCCCAACGAAATGAGCAGTTCTTC
TRBJ1-5	NA	TRBV6-2/TRBV6-3	14	TRBD1	CASSDGQGNQPQHF	TGTGCCAGCAGTGACGGACAGGGCAATCAGCCCCAGCATTTT
TRBJ1-4	NA	TRBV12-3/TRBV12-4	13	NA	CASNRLPNEKLFF	TGTGCCAGCAATCGGCTACCTAATGAAAAACTGTTTTTT